The present T cell receptor (beta chain) was sequenced within a study of Graves' ophthalmopathy and Graves' hyperthyroidism. The CDR3 is 14 residues long. Germline values: CDR1 DFQATT, CDR2 SNEGSKA (reference sequence). The trim removed 3 bases at V and 6 bases at J, leaving 9 bases unmatched. The authors defined stable hyperthyroidism as no ophthalmopathy within 18 months of follow-up. RNA transcripts yielded amplified TCR beta CDR3 regions. The first-round RT-PCR employed HTBI primers together with the Qiagen OneStep RT-PCR kit. A multiplex PCR was then performed as the second round. TCRdb passed the multiplex PCR reads through MiXCR, listing each CDR3 protein once. Of hundreds of thousands of distinct CDR3 sequences listed, 21% are singletons.

This clonotype was sampled from a woman in her late teens or twenties with stable Graves' hyperthyroidism. This chain joins TRBV20-1 and TRBJ1-2; 8 bases fit TRBD1. Input material: peripheral blood. CDR3: CSARTSGQGHGYTF. CDR3 coding DNA: TGCAGTGCTAGGACATCAGGACAGGGACATGGCTACACCTTC.